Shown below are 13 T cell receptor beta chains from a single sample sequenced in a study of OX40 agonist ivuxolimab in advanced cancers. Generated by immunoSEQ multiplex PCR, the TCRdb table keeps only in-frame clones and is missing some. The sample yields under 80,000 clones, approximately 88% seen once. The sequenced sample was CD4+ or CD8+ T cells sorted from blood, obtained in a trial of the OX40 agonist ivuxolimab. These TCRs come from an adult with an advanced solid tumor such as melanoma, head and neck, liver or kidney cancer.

CDR3 nucleotides: TGTGCCAGCAGCCGCACGGGGGTTGAGCAGTTCTTC. It yields the protein CASSRTGVEQFF. The V and J genes are TRBV27 and TRBJ2-1; perhaps TRBD2 as D (6 bases). This CDR3 has 12 amino acids. Trimming took 6 bases from V and 9 from J, leaving 12 bases between them. Germline CDR1 reads MNHEY; CDR2 reads SMNVEV (reference sequence).

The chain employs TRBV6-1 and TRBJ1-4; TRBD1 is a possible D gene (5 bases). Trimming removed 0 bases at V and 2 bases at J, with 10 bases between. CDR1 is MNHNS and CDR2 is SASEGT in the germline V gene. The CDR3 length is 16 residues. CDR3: CASSEANGATNEKLFF. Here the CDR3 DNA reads TGTGCCAGCAGTGAAGCGAATGGGGCGACTAATGAAAAACTGTTTTTT.

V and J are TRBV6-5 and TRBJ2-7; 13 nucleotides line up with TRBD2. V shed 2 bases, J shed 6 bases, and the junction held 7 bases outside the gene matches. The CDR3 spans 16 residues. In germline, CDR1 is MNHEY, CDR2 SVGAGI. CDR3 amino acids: CASSYGGLAGVLEQYF. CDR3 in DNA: TGTGCCAGCAGTTACGGTGGACTAGCGGGAGTCCTCGAGCAGTACTTC.

The CDR3 loop reads CAWSVAGSNSNQPQHF. In DNA form, the CDR3 reads TGTGCCTGGAGTGTAGCGGGTTCCAATAGCAATCAGCCCCAGCATTTT. The genes are TRBV30 and TRBJ1-5; D call uncertain. The germline V and J ends were trimmed by 0 bases and 0 bases, with 12 bases remaining between them. Germline lookup yields CDR1 GTSNPN and CDR2 SVGIG (reference sequence). This CDR3 spans 16 amino acids.

The CDR3 DNA reads TGTGCCAGCAGGAAGGGACAGCGGAGTGAAAAACTGTTTTTT. As protein: CASRKGQRSEKLFF. The rearrangement joins TRBV5-4 to TRBJ1-4; 7 bases are a match to TRBD1. With 5 bases clipped from V and 7 bases from J, the junction kept 8 bases outside the gene matches. Germline assignment: CDR1 SGHNT and CDR2 YYREEE (reference sequence). CDR3 length: 14 residues.

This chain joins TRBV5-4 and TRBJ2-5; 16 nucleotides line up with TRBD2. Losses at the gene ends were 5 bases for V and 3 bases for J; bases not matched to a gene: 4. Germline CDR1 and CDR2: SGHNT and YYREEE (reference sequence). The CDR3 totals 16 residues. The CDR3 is CASRGLAGGPKETQYF. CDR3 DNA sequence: TGTGCCAGCAGGGGACTAGCGGGAGGGCCTAAAGAGACCCAGTACTTC.

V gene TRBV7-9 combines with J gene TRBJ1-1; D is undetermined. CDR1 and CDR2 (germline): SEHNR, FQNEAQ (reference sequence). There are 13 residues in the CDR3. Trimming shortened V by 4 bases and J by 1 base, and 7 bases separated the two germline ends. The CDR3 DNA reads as TGTGCCAGCAGCTCGGGGAAGAACACTGAAGCTTTCTTT. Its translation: CASSSGKNTEAFF.

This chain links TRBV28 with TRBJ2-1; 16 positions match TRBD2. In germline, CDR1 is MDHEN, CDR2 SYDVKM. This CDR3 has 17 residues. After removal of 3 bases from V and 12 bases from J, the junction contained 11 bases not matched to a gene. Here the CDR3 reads CASSFGTSGRAFLGQFF. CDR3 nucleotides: TGTGCCAGCAGTTTCGGGACTAGCGGGAGGGCTTTTTTAGGGCAGTTCTTC.

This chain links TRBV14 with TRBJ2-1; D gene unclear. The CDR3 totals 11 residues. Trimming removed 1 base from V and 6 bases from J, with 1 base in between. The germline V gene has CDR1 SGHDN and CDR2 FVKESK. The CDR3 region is CASSQVNEQFF. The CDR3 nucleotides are TGTGCCAGCAGCCAAGTCAATGAGCAGTTCTTC.

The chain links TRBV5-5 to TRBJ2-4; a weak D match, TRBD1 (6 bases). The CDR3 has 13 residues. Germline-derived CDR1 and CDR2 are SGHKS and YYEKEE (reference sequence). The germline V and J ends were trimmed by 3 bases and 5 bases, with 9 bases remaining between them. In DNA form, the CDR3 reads TGTGCCAGCAGCTCAAGACAGGAAAACATTCAGTACTTC. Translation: CASSSRQENIQYF. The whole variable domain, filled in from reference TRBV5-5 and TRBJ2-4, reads DAGVTQSPTHLIKTRGQQVTLRCSPISGHKSVSWYQQVLGQGPQFIFQYYEKEERGRGNFPDRFSARQFPNYSSELNVNALLLGDSALYLCASSSRQENIQYFGAGTRLSVL.

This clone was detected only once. DNA of the CDR3: TGCAGTGCTAGGGTTGGAGATACGCAGTATTTT. The encoded protein is CSARVGDTQYF. The genes are TRBV20-1 and TRBJ2-3, with D hard to call. The CDR3 sequence is 11 residues long. Deletions cut 3 bases from V and 5 bases from J, with 6 bases between. The germline CDR1 and CDR2 sequences are DFQATT and SNEGSKA (reference sequence).

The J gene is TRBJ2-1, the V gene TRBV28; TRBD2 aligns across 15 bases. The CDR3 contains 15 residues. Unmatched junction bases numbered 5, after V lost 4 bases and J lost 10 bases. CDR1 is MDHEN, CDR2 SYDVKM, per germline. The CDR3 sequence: CASSYTGTSGREQFF. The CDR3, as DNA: TGTGCCAGCAGTTACACGGGGACTAGCGGGAGGGAGCAGTTCTTC.

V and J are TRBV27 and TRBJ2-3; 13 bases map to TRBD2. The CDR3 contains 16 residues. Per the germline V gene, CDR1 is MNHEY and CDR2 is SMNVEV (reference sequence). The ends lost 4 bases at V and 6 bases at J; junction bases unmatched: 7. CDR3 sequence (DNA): TGTGCCAGCAGTTCCGGACTAGCGGGAGTGAGGGATACGCAGTATTTT. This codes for CASSSGLAGVRDTQYF.